The next 20 T cell receptor beta chains were all read from a single sample in a study of T cells in women clearing cervical HPV infection. Using immunoSEQ multiplex PCR, the repertoire was profiled, and TCRdb retains in-frame clones only, with some absent. The listing contains tens of thousands of clones. The sequencing sample was made of blood buffy coat. The receptors stem from a woman aged 18-69 years with a cervical HPV16 infection that either progressed to CIN3+ or cleared (not recorded which).

Details on this clone: Coverage ceases 3 residues before the CDR3 finishes, and the germline J gene fills in the end. This rearrangement joins TRBV5-6 to TRBJ1-4; 7 positions match TRBD1. This CDR3 region has 15 residues. J lost 4 bases, V lost 4 bases, and 7 bases had no gene match. Per germline, CDR1 SGHDT and CDR2 YYEEEE. The chain's CDR3 is CASSLGDSLNEKLFF. The CDR3 DNA, read in part, is TGTGCCAGCAGCCTCGGGGACAGCCTTAATGAAAAA. Filled out from reference TRBV5-6 and TRBJ1-4, the complete variable domain reads DAGVTQSPTHLIKTRGQQVTLRCSPKSGHDTVSWYQQALGQGPQFIFQYYEEEERQRGNFPDRFSGHQFPNYSSELNVNALLLGDSALYLCASSLGDSLNEKLFFGSGTQLSVL.

By frequency, this clone is medium-sized (0.01 to 0.1%). The read ends 3 residues before the CDR3 terminus; that terminus is restored from the germline J gene. The chain links TRBV5-4 to TRBJ1-2; 9 bases map to TRBD1. Losses at the gene ends were 0 bases for V and 5 bases for J; bases not matched to a gene: 8. Germline V CDR1 and CDR2: SGHNT, YYREEE (reference sequence). The CDR3 length is 16 residues. The CDR3 reads CASSLGTGVQVYGYTF. The CDR3 bases that were read are TGTGCCAGCAGCTTGGGGACAGGGGTCCAGGTTTATGGC.

Comments on this clone: Coverage ceases 3 residues before the CDR3 finishes, and the germline J gene fills in the end. The chain uses TRBV6-2 or TRBV6-3 and TRBJ2-3, with TRBD1 identical over 9 bases. Germline V gives CDR1 MNHEY, CDR2 SVGEGT. This CDR3 is built from 14 residues. Losses at the gene ends were 5 bases for V and 6 bases for J; bases not matched to a gene: 6. The sequenced part of the CDR3 DNA is TGTGCCAGCAGTACAGGGGGCGATTTCGATACG. This encodes CASSTGGDFDT. The whole CDR3 sequence reads CASSTGGDFDTQYF.

A remark on this clone: The sequenced fragment ends 3 residues before the CDR3 boundary, so the rest is inferred from the germline J gene. The chain links TRBV7-6 to TRBJ2-2; TRBD2 matches at 13 bases. Germline V gene data show CDR1 as SGHVS and CDR2 as FNYEAQ. V gave up 2 bases and J gave up 6 bases; unmatched junction bases: 3. The CDR3 has 16 residues. CDR3 loop: CASSLTTSGGAGELFF. The covered CDR3 bases are TGTGCCAGCAGCTTAACTACTAGCGGGGGGGCCGGGGAG. Complete variable domain (other parts from reference TRBV7-6 and TRBJ2-2): GAGVSQSPRYKVTKRGQDVALRCDPISGHVSLYWYRQALGQGPEFLTYFNYEAQQDKSGLPNDRFSAERPEGSISTLTIQRTEQRDSAMYRCASSLTTSGGAGELFFGEGSRLTVL.

As to this clone: Read sequence stops 3 residues before the CDR3 end, and the germline J gene provides the missing end. The chain uses TRBV20-1 and TRBJ2-3, with 8 bases fitting TRBD2. CDR1 and CDR2 from the germline V gene are DFQATT and SNEGSKA (reference sequence). Germline trimming cut 6 bases from V and 1 base from J; bases unmatched to any gene: 6. The CDR3 sequence is 14 residues long. The CDR3 protein is CSAPLAARTDTQYF. The CDR3 DNA, read in part, is TGCAGTGCGCCACTAGCGGCGCGCACAGATACG.

As to this clone: From the germline J gene comes the end of the CDR3, since the read stops 3 residues before it. The chain combines TRBV6-1 with TRBJ1-6; possible D gene TRBD1, 5 bases. The CDR3 contains 14 residues. V shed 2 bases and J shed 7 bases, with 9 bases lying between them. CDR1 MNHNS and CDR2 SASEGT come from the germline V gene. CDR3 sequence reads: CASSETQENSPLHF. The CDR3 DNA, read in part, is TGTGCCAGCAGTGAAACACAGGAAAATTCACCC.

Notes on this clone: The read terminates 3 residues before the CDR3 end, so the remaining end is supplied by the germline J gene. The V call is TRBV20-1, the J call TRBJ2-5; 8 bases match TRBD1. The CDR3 contains 13 residues. Germline V lookup: CDR1 DFQATT, CDR2 SNEGSKA (reference sequence). V was clipped by 7 bases and J by 4 bases; unmatched bases: 8. CDR3 in amino acids: CSVPQGATETQYF. The sequenced CDR3 bases are TGCAGTGTACCCCAGGGGGCAACAGAGACC.

The sequenced CDR3 bases are TGTGCCTGGAGTCCGCTCAGGGGTCAT. This translates into CAWSPLRGH. The whole CDR3 is CAWSPLRGHAFF. This rearrangement joins TRBV30 to TRBJ1-1; maybe TRBD1 (6 bases). With the read ending 3 residues before the CDR3 end, the germline J gene is used to fill in that end. CDR1 is GTSNPN and CDR2 is SVGIG in the germline V gene (reference sequence). The CDR3 has 12 residues.

Note on this clone: The observed sequence ends 3 residues before the CDR3 terminus, with the missing tail filled in from the germline J gene. This rearrangement joins TRBV5-4 to TRBJ2-3, with D unresolved. CDR1 is SGHNT, CDR2 YYREEE, per germline (reference sequence). The CDR3 totals 12 residues. V was shortened by 1 base and J by 3 bases, with 3 bases between the two germline ends. The CDR3 region is CASSLSTDTQYF. Partial CDR3 DNA: TGTGCCAGCAGCTTGTCAACAGATACG. The full variable domain, with the rest looked up from reference TRBV5-4 and TRBJ2-3, is ETGVTQSPTHLIKTRGQQVTLRCSSQSGHNTVSWYQQALGQGPQFIFQYYREEENGRGNFPPRFSGLQFPNYSSELNVNALELDDSALYLCASSLSTDTQYFGPGTRLTVL.

Regarding this clone: The CDR3 goes on 3 residues after the read ends, and that part is filled in from the germline J gene. The rearrangement links TRBV5-1 to TRBJ2-1, with D unresolved. This CDR3 comprises 14 residues. Germline V lookup: CDR1 SGHRS, CDR2 YFSETQ. V lost 1 base, J lost 8 bases, and 13 bases lay in between. The CDR3 region is CASSLYIGRDEQFF. The DNA read from the CDR3 is TGCGCCAGCAGCTTGTACATAGGGCGAGATGAG.

For this clone: With the read ending 3 residues before the CDR3 end, the germline J gene is used to fill in that end. The chain links TRBV11-2 to TRBJ2-7, with no clear D. The CDR3 loop spans 14 amino acids. CDR1 is SGHAT, CDR2 FQNNGV, per germline. V lost 1 base, J lost 2 bases, and 9 bases lay in between. CDR3 loop: CASSLVVPTYEQYF. The CDR3 bases that were read are TGTGCCAGCAGCTTAGTCGTCCCTACCTACGAG.

As concerns this clone: The observed sequence ends 3 residues before the CDR3 terminus, with the missing tail filled in from the germline J gene. The chain joins TRBV5-1 to TRBJ1-6, with 7 bases that match TRBD1. The CDR3 covers 17 residues. From germline, CDR1 is SGHRS and CDR2 YFSETQ. With 1 base clipped from V and 7 bases from J, the junction kept 11 bases outside the gene matches. CDR3 protein: CASSLTGEGRGNSPLHF. CDR3 DNA, as far as it was read: TGCGCCAGCAGCTTGACCGGCGAGGGCAGGGGGAATTCACCC.

The sequenced CDR3 bases are TGTGCCAGCAGATTGCGCGGGACAGGAAAGATGAACACTGAA. It specifies CASRLRGTGKMNTE. In full, the CDR3 is CASRLRGTGKMNTEAFF. The chain employs TRBV2 and TRBJ1-1; 8 nucleotides agree with TRBD1. The read terminates 3 residues before the CDR3 end, so the remaining end is supplied by the germline J gene. Germline lookup yields CDR1 SNHLY and CDR2 FYNNEI. The J segment lost 0 bases and the V segment lost 6 bases, leaving 12 bases of the junction unmatched. CDR3 length: 17 amino acids.

In regard to this clone: Read data end 3 residues before the CDR3 end; the end is taken from the germline J gene. V usage is TRBV4-1 and J usage is TRBJ2-7; TRBD2 agrees at 10 bases. Germline CDR1 MGHRA, CDR2 YSYEKL. This CDR3 has 15 amino acids. V trimming: 3 bases; J trimming: 4 bases; junction bases outside the gene matches: 6. The chain's CDR3 is CASSHQRGGTYEQYF. The DNA read from the CDR3 is TGCGCCAGCAGCCACCAGCGGGGGGGCACTTACGAG.

Remarks on this clone: With the read ending 3 residues before the CDR3 end, the germline J gene is used to fill in that end. The chain has TRBV30 and TRBJ1-6; D might be TRBD1 (5 bases). Germline V gives CDR1 GTSNPN, CDR2 SVGIG (reference sequence). The CDR3 covers 14 residues. V lost 0 bases and J lost 9, with 12 bases in between. Partial CDR3 DNA: TGTGCCTGGAGTGTAAGAGGGGAAGCTTCACCC. Residues: CAWSVRGEASP. The full CDR3 sequence reads CAWSVRGEASPLHF. The entire variable domain, with the rest obtained from reference TRBV30 and TRBJ1-6, is as follows: SQTIHQWPATLVQPVGSPLSLECTVEGTSNPNLYWYRQAAGRGLQLLFYSVGIGQISSEVPQNLSASRPQDRQFILSSKKLLLSDSGFYLCAWSVRGEASPLHFGNGTRLTVT.

With regard to this clone: The sequenced fragment ends 3 residues before the CDR3 boundary, so the rest is inferred from the germline J gene. The chain employs TRBV7-2 and TRBJ2-3; TRBD2 agrees at 13 bases. Per the germline V gene, CDR1 is SGHTA and CDR2 is FQGNSA. The CDR3 loop spans 15 amino acids. Losses at the gene ends were 2 bases for V and 7 bases for J; bases not matched to a gene: 3. CDR3 amino acids: CASSLRTSGGNTQYF. The DNA read from the CDR3 is TGTGCCAGCAGCTTAAGGACTAGCGGGGGAAATACG.

Concerning this clone itself: The CDR3 goes on 3 residues after the read ends, and that part is filled in from the germline J gene. The V and J genes are TRBV6-1 and TRBJ2-7, with D unresolved. Trimming shortened V by 3 bases and J by 1 base, and 13 bases separated the two germline ends. The germline gives CDR1 MNHNS, CDR2 SASEGT. This CDR3 has 15 amino acids. CDR3 residues: CASSEAAVLSYEQYF. The DNA read from the CDR3 is TGTGCCAGCAGTGAGGCCGCGGTTTTGTCCTACGAG.

Turning to this clone: The read halts 3 residues ahead of the CDR3 end, with the missing end drawn from the germline J gene. The rearrangement uses TRBV5-1 and TRBJ2-3; D gene unclear. The germline V gene encodes CDR1 SGHRS and CDR2 YFSETQ. V was clipped by 0 bases and J by 3 bases, with 8 bases between them. The CDR3 sequence is 14 residues long. The DNA read from the CDR3 is TGCGCCAGCAGCTTGGAAAGCGTGACAGATACG. Translated, it gives CASSLESVTDT. The entire CDR3 is CASSLESVTDTQYF.

In regard to this clone: The read ends 3 residues early relative to the CDR3; the germline J gene fills the gap. The chain joins TRBV20-1 to TRBJ1-1; tentatively, D is TRBD1 (6 bases). Trimming shortened V by 3 bases and J by 4 bases, and 9 bases separated the two germline ends. Germline-derived CDR1 and CDR2 are DFQATT and SNEGSKA (reference sequence). The CDR3 contains 12 residues. The sequenced CDR3 bases are TGCAGTGCTAGCCTGACAGGCACTGAA. It is translated as CSASLTGTE. The whole CDR3 protein reads CSASLTGTEAFF.

Regarding this clone: The CDR3 end lies 3 residues beyond the end of the read and is filled in from the germline J gene. The chain combines TRBV18 with TRBJ1-2, with D perhaps matching TRBD1 (6 bases). The CDR3 length is 15 residues. V was pared by 2 bases and J by 4 bases, with 14 bases between. Germline V gives CDR1 KGHSH, CDR2 LQKENI. The CDR3 protein is CASSPSQGPTYGYTF. The CDR3 bases that were read are TGTGCCAGCTCACCATCACAGGGACCGACCTATGGC.